The 9 T cell receptor beta chains below were found in one sample sequenced in a study of T cells in localized non-small cell lung cancer. Some clones are missing from TCRdb's copy, which holds only in-frame ones; the method was immunoSEQ multiplex PCR. The sample yields fewer than 50,000 clones, approximately 80% seen once. Sequencing used PBMCs, obtained before any cancer treatment. Every receptor here comes from a man between 35 and 75 years old with stage II lung adenocarcinoma.

This clone showed up just once. This sequence joins TRBV7-6 and TRBJ2-1, with TRBD1 identical over 8 bases. J lost 8 bases, V lost 6 bases, and 12 bases had no gene match. Germline V gives CDR1 SGHVS, CDR2 FNYEAQ. This CDR3 spans 15 amino acids. The CDR3 sequence: CASRADRGRVDEQFF. The CDR3 nucleotides read TGTGCCAGCAGGGCAGACAGGGGAAGGGTCGATGAGCAGTTCTTC.

The chain carries TRBV6-5 and TRBJ2-1; D is uncertain. V was pared by 5 bases and J by 0 bases, with 11 bases between. CDR3 size: 15 residues. Germline V gene sequence: CDR1 MNHEY, CDR2 SVGAGI. In nucleotides, the CDR3 is TGTGCCAGCAGTCAGGACGGACGCTCCTACAATGAGCAGTTCTTC. As protein: CASSQDGRSYNEQFF.

The chain combines TRBV7-2 with TRBJ1-2; 11 positions match TRBD1. Germline lookup yields CDR1 SGHTA and CDR2 FQGNSA. V shed 5 bases and J 8 bases; nucleotides not matched to a gene: 16. This CDR3 region has 17 residues. The CDR3 here is CASSRARTGGEGRGYTF. The CDR3 nucleotides are TGTGCCAGCAGCCGCGCGAGGACAGGGGGCGAGGGACGCGGCTACACCTTC.

The chain recombines TRBV6-5 with TRBJ1-6; D perhaps matches TRBD1 (5 bases). The ends were cut back, 11 bases at V and 6 bases at J, with 20 bases in the middle. The CDR3 has 15 residues. Germline values: CDR1 MNHEY, CDR2 SVGAGI. The CDR3 reads CASRGDNRLNSPLHF. The CDR3 bases are TGTGCCTCCCGGGGCGACAATCGCCTTAATTCACCCCTCCACTTT.

This clone was seen a handful of times. V usage is TRBV30 and J usage is TRBJ1-1; a possible D gene is TRBD1 (5 bases). The germline CDR1 and CDR2 sequences are GTSNPN and SVGIG (reference sequence). CDR3 length: 13 residues. Trimming removed 4 bases from V and 4 bases from J, with 13 bases in between. As DNA, the CDR3 is TGTGCCTGGAAAATTATTACAGGCACTGAAGCTTTCTTT. This gives the protein CAWKIITGTEAFF.

The J gene is TRBJ1-5, the V gene TRBV6-1; a possible D gene is TRBD1 (6 bases). Per the germline V gene, CDR1 is MNHNS and CDR2 is SASEGT. Trimming left V 1 base short and J 11 bases short, with 15 bases between. This CDR3 has 14 amino acids. CDR3 sequence (DNA): TGTGCCAGCAGTGAAGGATCAGGGGAAAAGGCCCAGCATTTT. Translating it yields CASSEGSGEKAQHF.

This clone was counted a single time. The chain carries TRBV6-5 and TRBJ2-7, with D possibly matching TRBD2 (5 bases). CDR3 length: 11 residues. V lost 8 bases, J lost 0 bases, and 5 bases lay in between. Germline V gene sequence: CDR1 MNHEY, CDR2 SVGAGI. The CDR3 DNA is TGTGCCAGCGGGAGCTCCTACGAGCAGTACTTC. This sequence encodes CASGSSYEQYF.

The V call is TRBV5-1, the J call TRBJ1-1, with no clear D. The germline gives CDR1 SGHRS, CDR2 YFSETQ. This CDR3 has 12 residues. Trimming left V 0 bases short and J 5 bases short, with 5 bases between. The CDR3 coding sequence is TGCGCCAGCAGCTTGGAGGGAACTGAAGCTTTCTTT. Translating gives CASSLEGTEAFF.

The chain uses TRBV9 and TRBJ2-1; D possibly corresponds to TRBD1 (6 bases). CDR3 length equals 17 residues. Trimming pared 0 bases from V and 8 bases from J, leaving 21 bases between. Germline V gives CDR1 SGDLS, CDR2 YYNGEE. CDR3 in DNA: TGTGCCAGCAGCGTAGCCGGCGCGGCAGGGGCTCGATATGAGCAGTTCTTC. This codes for CASSVAGAAGARYEQFF.